The sequence of this T cell receptor (beta chain) was determined in a study of beta chain features in type 1 diabetes. CD4+ naive, central memory, regulatory and stem cell-like memory cells were sorted via CD45RO/CCR7/CD25/CD127/CD95/CD27. V gave up 6 bases and J gave up 2 bases, with 13 bases separating them. Per the germline V gene, CDR1 is MGHRA and CDR2 is YSYEKL. The CDR3 totals 14 residues. Reverse transcription of all isolated RNA meant that expressed TCRB transcripts were sequenced. Read counts averaged around 3.6 million for samples of naive, central memory and regulatory T cells. Assay: immunoSEQ multiplex PCR; the TCRdb copy retains only in-frame clones and omits some. Among 250,000 to 300,000 clones listed, 24% were seen once. This clone was seen only a few times. The antigen is unknown. Points from the study as a whole: Moderate but significant shortening of TCRB CDR3s was recorded in all four CD4+ subsets from Type 1 diabetes patients. Cells that show high TCR expression could be over-represented by cDNA sequencing.

The specimen was naive CD4+ T cells from blood. The clonotype comes from a woman aged 25 to 45 with type 1 diabetes. The chain employs TRBV4-1 and TRBJ2-5, with D unclear. In DNA form, the CDR3 reads TGCGCCAGCAGTCTAACGAGACTTCAAGAGACCCAGTACTTC. Its translation is CASSLTRLQETQYF.